This TCR beta chain was recorded in a study of cytomegalovirus exposure and HLA in healthy donors. The PCR made use of 60 Vbeta and 13 Jbeta primers. Original analysis: Later analysis identified tens of millions of unique TCR beta chains, about 12 million shared. TCRdb's table, derived via immunoSEQ multiplex PCR, lists solely in-frame clones and lacks some. The V and J calls and the clone size are those of that table, but D and trimming were determined from the DNA. The sample table includes just over 150,000 clones. For this clone: The antigen is unknown.

Overall study results and limits: Most TCR sequences were rare, but some public TCRs occurred in many donors.

Although they were nominally healthy when sampled, donors likely had unrecorded immune exposures. From germline, CDR1 is MNHEY and CDR2 SMNVEV (reference sequence). J gave up 7 bases and V 5 bases, and 12 bases lay outside the gene matches. CDR3 length: 15 residues. The receptor comes from a man between 25 and 39 years old in good health and CMV-seronegative. The material sequenced was PBMCs. The V gene is TRBV27, the J gene TRBJ2-7; TRBD1 matches 9 bases. CDR3 in DNA: TGTGCCAGCAGTATGTCCGGGACAGGGACTGGGGAGCAGTACTTC. Protein: CASSMSGTGTGEQYF.